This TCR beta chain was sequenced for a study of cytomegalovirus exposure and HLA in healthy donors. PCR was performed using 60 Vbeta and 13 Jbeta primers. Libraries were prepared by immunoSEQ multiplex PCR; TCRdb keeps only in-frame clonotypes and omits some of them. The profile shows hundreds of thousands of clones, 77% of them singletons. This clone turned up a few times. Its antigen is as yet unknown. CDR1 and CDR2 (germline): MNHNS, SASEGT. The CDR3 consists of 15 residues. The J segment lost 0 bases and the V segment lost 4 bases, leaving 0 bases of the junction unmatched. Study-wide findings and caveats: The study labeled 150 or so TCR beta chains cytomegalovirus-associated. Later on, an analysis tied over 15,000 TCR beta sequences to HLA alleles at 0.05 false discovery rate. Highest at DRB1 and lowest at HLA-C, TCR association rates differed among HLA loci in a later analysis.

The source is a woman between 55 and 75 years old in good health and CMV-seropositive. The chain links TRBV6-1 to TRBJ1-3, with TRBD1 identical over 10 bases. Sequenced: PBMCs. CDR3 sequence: CASSGTGGSGNTIYF. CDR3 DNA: TGTGCCAGCAGTGGGACAGGGGGCTCTGGAAACACCATATATTTT.